The clone carrying this T cell receptor beta chain has at least ten counts. Its specificity is not known. Semi-nested PCR with Nested Universal Primer A followed constant-region reverse priming of full-length variable regions. TCRdb reprocessed the 5' RACE reads via MiXCR and lists one record per CDR3 protein. The table lists nearly 55,000 distinct CDR3 sequences, over 20% of them singletons. Study-level findings and limits: Tumor-infiltrating Treg TCR alpha and beta sequences overlapped most with tumor naive CD4+ T cells, then blood naive.

Germline V lookup: CDR1 SGDLS, CDR2 YYNGEE. This CDR3 region has 15 residues. Trimming stripped 7 bases from V and 0 bases from J, with 17 bases between. The V gene is TRBV9, the J gene TRBJ2-7, with D possibly being TRBD1 or TRBD2 (6 bases each). The source of this sequence is a female donor with breast cancer. Sequenced input: tumor-infiltrating naive CD4+ T cells sorted from the breast tumor. As for subset: naive CD4+ T cells, CD4+CD45RA+CD25-. For the CDR3, the DNA is TGTGCCAGCGCCCGAGGGGGGCGAAGCTCCTACGAGCAGTACTTC. It codes for CASARGGRSSYEQYF.